This TCR beta chain is drawn from a study of T cell responses to AZD1222 COVID-19 vaccine. Points from the study as a whole: In a largely white British group with more females than males, clonal diversity was possibly underestimated. The CD4 TCRs associated with vaccination extended across spike and predominated at 160-218 and 743-854.

Second doses at about 4 or about 12 weeks were pooled. Produced via immunoSEQ multiplex PCR; TCRdb's table is partial and in-frame only. The sample shows tens of thousands of clones, roughly 80% of them seen only once. As to this clone: Antigen unknown.

This TCR came from an adult who received the AZD1222 COVID-19 vaccine. Sequencing was performed on peripheral blood, taken 28 days after the second AZD1222 dose.

The CDR3 coding sequence is TGTGCCAGCAGCCAAGTCATAAACTATGGCTACACCTTC. Encoded protein: CASSQVINYGYTF. J is TRBJ1-2 and V is TRBV3-1 (or the pseudogene TRBV3-2), with D unclear. The CDR3 covers 13 residues. Between the trimmed V and J ends, which lost 1 base and 2 bases, there was a span of 5 bases. The germline gives CDR1 LGHDT, CDR2 YNNKEL (reference sequence).